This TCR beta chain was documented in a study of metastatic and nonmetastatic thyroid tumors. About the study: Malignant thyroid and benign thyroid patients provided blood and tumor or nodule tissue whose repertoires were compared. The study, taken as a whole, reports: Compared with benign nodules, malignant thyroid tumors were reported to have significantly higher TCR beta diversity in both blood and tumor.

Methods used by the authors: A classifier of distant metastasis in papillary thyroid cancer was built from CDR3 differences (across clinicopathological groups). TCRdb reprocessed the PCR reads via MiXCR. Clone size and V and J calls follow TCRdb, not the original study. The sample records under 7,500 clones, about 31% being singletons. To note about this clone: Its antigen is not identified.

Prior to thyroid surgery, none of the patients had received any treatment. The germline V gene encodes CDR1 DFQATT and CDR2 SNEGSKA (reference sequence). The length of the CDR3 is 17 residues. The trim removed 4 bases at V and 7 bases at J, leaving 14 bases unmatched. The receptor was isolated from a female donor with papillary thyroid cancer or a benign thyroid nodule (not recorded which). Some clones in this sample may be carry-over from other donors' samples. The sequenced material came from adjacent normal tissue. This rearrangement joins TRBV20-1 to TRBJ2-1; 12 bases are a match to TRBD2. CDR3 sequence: CSATGSSGGAGWNEQFF. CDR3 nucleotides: TGCAGTGCTACGGGGTCTAGCGGGGGGGCCGGGTGGAATGAGCAGTTCTTC.